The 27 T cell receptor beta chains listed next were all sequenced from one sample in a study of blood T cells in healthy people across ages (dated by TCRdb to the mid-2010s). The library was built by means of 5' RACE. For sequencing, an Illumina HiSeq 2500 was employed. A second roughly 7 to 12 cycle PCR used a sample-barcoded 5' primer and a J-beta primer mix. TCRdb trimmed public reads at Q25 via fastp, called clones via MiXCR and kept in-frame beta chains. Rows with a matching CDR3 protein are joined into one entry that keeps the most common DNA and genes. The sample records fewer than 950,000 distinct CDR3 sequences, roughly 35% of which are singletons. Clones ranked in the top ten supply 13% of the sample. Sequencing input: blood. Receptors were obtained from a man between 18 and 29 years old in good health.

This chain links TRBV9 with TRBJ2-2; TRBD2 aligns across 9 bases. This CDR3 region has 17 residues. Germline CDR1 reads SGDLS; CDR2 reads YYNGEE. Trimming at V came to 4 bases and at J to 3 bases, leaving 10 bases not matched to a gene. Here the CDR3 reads CASSSEERGVYTGELFF. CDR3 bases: TGTGCCAGCAGCTCCGAGGAGCGGGGGGTCTACACCGGGGAGCTGTTTTTT.

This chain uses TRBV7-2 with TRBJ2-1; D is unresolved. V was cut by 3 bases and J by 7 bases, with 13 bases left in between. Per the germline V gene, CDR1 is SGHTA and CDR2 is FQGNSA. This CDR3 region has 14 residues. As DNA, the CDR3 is TGTGCCAGCAGCTTGGGTAGTGAGCGAAATGAGCAGTTCTTC. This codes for CASSLGSERNEQFF.

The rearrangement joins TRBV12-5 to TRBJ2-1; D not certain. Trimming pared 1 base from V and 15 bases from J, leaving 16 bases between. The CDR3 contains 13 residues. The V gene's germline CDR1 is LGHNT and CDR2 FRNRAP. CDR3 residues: CASGLDGPIGPFF. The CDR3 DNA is TGTGCTAGTGGTTTGGACGGACCTATAGGGCCGTTCTTC.

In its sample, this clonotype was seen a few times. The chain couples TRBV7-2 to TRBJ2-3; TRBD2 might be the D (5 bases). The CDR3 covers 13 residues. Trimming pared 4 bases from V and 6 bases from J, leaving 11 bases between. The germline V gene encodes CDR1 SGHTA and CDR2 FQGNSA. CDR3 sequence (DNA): TGTGCCAGCAGCTCTAGGAGGAGGGATACGCAGTATTTT. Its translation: CASSSRRRDTQYF.

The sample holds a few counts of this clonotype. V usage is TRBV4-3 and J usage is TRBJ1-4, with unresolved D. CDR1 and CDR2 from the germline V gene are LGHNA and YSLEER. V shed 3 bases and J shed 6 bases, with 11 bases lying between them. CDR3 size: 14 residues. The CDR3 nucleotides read TGCGCCAGCAGCCAGCATATAAGAGATGAAAAACTGTTTTTT. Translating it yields CASSQHIRDEKLFF.

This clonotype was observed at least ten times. The chain's CDR3 is CAISEAWGETQYF. The CDR3 DNA is TGTGCCATCAGTGAGGCCTGGGGGGAGACCCAGTACTTC. The rearrangement joins TRBV10-3 to TRBJ2-5; either TRBD1 or TRBD2 may fit D (5 bases each). Per germline, CDR1 ENHRY and CDR2 SYGVKD. The CDR3 spans 13 residues. Trimming left V 2 bases short and J 5 bases short, with 9 bases between.

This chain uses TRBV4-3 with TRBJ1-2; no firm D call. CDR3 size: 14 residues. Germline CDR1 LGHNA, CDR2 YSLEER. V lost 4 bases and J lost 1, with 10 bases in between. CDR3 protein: CASSRRPGNYGYTF. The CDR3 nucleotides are TGCGCCAGCAGCCGGCGGCCGGGTAACTATGGCTACACCTTC.

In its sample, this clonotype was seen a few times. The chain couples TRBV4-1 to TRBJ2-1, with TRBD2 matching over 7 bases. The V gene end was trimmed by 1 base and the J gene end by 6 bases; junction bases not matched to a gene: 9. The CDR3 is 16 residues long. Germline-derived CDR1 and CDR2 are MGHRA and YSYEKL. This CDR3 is CASSQVFLLASNEQFF. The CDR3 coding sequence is TGCGCCAGCAGCCAAGTATTCTTACTAGCGAGCAATGAGCAGTTCTTC.

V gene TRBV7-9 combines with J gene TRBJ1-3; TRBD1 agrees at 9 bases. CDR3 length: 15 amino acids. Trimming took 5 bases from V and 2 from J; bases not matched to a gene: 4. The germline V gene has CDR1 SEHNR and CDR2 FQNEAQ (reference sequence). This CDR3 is CASSGRTGAGNTIYF. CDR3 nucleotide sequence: TGTGCCAGCAGCGGAAGGACAGGGGCTGGAAACACCATATATTTT.

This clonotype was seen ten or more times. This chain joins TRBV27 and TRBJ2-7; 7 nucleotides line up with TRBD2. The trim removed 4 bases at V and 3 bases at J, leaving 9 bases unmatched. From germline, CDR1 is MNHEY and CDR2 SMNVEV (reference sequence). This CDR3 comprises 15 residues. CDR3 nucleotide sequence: TGTGCCAGCAGTTCGGGACTAAAAGGGCTCTACGAGCAGTACTTC. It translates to CASSSGLKGLYEQYF.

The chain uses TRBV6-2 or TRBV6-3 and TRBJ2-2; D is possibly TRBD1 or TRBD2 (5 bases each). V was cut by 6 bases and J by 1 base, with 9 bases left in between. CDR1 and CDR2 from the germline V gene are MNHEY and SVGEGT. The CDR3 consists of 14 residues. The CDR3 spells CASRGDGNTGELFF. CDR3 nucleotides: TGTGCCAGCAGAGGGGACGGGAACACCGGGGAGCTGTTTTTT.

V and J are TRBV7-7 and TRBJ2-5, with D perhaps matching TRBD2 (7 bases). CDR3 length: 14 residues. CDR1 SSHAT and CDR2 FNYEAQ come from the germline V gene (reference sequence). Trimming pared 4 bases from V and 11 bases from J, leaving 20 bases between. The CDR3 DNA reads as TGTGCCAGCAGCTACGGGGGGCGAGGCAATGAGCAGTACTTC. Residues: CASSYGGRGNEQYF. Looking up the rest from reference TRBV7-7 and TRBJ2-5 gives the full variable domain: GAGVSQSPRYKVTKRGQDVTLRCDPISSHATLYWYQQALGQGPEFLTYFNYEAQPDKSGLPSDRFSAERPEGSISTLTIQRTEQRDSAMYRCASSYGGRGNEQYFGPGTRLLVL.

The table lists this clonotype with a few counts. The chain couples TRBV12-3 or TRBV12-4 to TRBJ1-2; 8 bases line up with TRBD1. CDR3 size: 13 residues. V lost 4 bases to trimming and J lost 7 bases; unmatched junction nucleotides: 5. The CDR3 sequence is CASSSGQGTGYTF. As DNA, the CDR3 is TGTGCCAGCAGTTCCGGACAGGGTACTGGCTACACCTTC.

The CDR3 coding sequence is TGTGCCAGCAGTCCCACTAGCGGGGTAGCCACAGATACGCAGTATTTT. It translates to CASSPTSGVATDTQYF. This rearrangement joins TRBV28 to TRBJ2-3; TRBD2 aligns across 10 bases. Germline V gives CDR1 MDHEN, CDR2 SYDVKM. V shed 5 bases and J 2 bases; nucleotides not matched to a gene: 7. The CDR3 runs to 16 residues.

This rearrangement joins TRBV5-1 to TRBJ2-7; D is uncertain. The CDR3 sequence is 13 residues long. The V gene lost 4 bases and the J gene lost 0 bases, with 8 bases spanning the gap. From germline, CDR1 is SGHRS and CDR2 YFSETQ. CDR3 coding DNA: TGCGCCAGCAGCCCGGAAGTCTCCTACGAGCAGTACTTC. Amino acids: CASSPEVSYEQYF.

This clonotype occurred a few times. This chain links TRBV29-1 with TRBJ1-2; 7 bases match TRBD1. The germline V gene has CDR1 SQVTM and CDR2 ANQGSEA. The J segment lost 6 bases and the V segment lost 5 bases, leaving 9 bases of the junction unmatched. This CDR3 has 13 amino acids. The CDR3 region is CSVRVGGGDGYTF. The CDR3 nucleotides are TGCAGCGTTCGCGTAGGGGGCGGGGATGGCTACACCTTC.

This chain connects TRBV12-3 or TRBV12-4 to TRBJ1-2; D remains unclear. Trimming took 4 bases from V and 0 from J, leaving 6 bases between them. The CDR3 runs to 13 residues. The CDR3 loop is CASSCRTNYGYTF. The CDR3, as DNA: TGTGCCAGCAGTTGTAGGACTAACTATGGCTACACCTTC.

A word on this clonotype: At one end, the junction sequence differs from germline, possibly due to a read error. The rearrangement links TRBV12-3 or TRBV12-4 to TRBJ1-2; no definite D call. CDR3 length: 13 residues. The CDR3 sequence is CACSLEQLYGYTF. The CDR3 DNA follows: TGTGCCTGCAGTTTAGAACAGCTCTATGGCTACACCTTC.

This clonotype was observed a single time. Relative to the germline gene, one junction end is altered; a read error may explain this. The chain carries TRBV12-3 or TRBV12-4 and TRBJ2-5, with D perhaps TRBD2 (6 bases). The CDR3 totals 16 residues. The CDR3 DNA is TGTACCAGCAGTTTAAATTATCTGGGACTGCAAGAGACCCAGTACTTC. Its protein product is CTSSLNYLGLQETQYF.

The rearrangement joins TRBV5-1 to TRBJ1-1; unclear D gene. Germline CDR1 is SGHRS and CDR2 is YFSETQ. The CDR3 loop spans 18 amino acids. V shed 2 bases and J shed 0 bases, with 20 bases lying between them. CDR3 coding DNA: TGCGCCAGCAGCTTTGAGGTGAGTCGAGACACCCTGAACACTGAAGCTTTCTTT. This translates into CASSFEVSRDTLNTEAFF.

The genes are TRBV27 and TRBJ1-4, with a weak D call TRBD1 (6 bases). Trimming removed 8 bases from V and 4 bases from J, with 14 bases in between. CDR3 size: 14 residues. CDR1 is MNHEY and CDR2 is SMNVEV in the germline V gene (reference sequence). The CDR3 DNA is TGTGCCAGCGGCAGGGGTGGCATTAATGAAAAACTGTTTTTT. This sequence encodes CASGRGGINEKLFF.

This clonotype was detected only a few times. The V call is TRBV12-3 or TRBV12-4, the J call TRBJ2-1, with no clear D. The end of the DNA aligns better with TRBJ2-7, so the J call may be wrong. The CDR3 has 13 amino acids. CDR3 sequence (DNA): TGTGCCAGCAGCCTAGTGGGTTTGGATGAGCAGTACTTC. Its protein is CASSLVGLDEQYF.

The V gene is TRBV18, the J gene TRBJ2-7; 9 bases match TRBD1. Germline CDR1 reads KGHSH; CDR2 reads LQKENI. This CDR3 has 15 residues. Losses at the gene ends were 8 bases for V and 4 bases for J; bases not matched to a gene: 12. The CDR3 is CASPRPGTGIYEQYF. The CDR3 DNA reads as TGTGCCAGCCCACGCCCCGGGACAGGGATATACGAGCAGTACTTC.

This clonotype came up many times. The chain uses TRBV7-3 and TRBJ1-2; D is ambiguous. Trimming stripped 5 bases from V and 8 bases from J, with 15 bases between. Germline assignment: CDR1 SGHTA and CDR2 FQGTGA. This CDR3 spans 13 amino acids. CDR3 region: CASSQVEGGGYTF. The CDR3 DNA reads TGTGCCAGCAGCCAGGTGGAGGGTGGCGGCTACACCTTC.

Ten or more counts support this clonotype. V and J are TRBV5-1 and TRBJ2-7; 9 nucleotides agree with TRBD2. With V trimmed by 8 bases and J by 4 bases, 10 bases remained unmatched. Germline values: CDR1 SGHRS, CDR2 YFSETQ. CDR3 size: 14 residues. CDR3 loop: CASSGPSGDYEQYF. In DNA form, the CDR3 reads TGCGCCAGTTCAGGCCCTAGCGGGGATTACGAGCAGTACTTC.

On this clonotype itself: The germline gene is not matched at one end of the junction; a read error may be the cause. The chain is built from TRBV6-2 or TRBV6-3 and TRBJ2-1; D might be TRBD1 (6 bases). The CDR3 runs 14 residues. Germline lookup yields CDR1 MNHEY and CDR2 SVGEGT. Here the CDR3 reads CASSSDSSYNDQFF. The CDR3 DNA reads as TGTGCCAGCAGTTCGGACAGCTCCTACAATGACCAGTTCTTC.

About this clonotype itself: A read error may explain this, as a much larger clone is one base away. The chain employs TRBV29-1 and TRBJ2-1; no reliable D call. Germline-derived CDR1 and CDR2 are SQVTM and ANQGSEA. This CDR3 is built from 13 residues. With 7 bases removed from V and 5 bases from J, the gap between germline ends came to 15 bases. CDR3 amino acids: CSGDASLNNEQFF. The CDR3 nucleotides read TGCAGCGGTGATGCTAGTCTAAACAATGAGCAGTTCTTC.